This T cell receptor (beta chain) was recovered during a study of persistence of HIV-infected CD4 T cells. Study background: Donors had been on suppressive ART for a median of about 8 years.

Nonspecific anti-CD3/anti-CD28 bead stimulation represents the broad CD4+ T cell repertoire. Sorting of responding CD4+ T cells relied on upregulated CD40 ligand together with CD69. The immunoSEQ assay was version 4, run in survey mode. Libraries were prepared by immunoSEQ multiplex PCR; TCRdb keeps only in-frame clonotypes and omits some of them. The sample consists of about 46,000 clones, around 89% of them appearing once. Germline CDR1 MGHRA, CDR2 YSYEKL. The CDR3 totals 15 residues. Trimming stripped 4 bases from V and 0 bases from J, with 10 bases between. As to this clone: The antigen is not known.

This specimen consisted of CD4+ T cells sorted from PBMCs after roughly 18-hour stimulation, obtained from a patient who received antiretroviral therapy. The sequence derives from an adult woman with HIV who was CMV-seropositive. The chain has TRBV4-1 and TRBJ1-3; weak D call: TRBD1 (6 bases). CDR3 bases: TGCGCCAGCAGCCGCCTACAGGGCTCTGGAAACACCATATATTTT. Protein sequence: CASSRLQGSGNTIYF.